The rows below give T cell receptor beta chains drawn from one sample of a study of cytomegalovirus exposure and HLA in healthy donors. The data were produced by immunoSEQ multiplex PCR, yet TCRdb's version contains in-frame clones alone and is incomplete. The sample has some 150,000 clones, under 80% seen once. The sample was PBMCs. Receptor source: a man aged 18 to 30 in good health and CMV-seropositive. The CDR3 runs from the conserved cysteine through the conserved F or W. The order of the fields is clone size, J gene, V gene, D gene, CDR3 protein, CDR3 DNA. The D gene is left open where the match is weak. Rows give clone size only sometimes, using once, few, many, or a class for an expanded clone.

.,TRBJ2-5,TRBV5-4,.,CASSLETGWETQYF,TGTGCCAGCAGCTTGGAAACAGGGTGGGAGACCCAGTACTTC
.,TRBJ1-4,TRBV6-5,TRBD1,CASSYSNPGGGEKLFF,TGTGCCAGCAGTTACTCGAATCCAGGGGGCGGTGAAAAACTGTTTTTT
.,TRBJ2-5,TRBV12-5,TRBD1,CASGSGQQETQYF,TGTGCTAGTGGTTCGGGACAGCAAGAGACCCAGTACTTC
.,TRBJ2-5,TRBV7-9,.,CASSPPGLAQETQYF,TGTGCCAGCAGCCCACCTGGACTGGCCCAAGAGACCCAGTACTTC
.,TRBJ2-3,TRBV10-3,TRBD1,CAISVLGQGESDTQYF,TGTGCCATCAGTGTATTAGGACAGGGGGAATCAGATACGCAGTATTTT
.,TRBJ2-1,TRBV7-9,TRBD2,CASSLLAGGKLGEQFF,TGTGCCAGCAGCTTACTAGCGGGAGGGAAATTAGGGGAGCAGTTCTTC
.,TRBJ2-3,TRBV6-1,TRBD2,CASSELLGAGGLTDTQYF,TGTGCCAGCAGTGAGCTTCTCGGGGCGGGGGGACTCACAGATACGCAGTATTTT
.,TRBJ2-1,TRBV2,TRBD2,CASSSTSGGYNEQFF,TGTGCCAGCAGTTCGACTAGCGGGGGGTACAATGAGCAGTTCTTC
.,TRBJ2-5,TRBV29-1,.,CSVRLSGGETQYF,TGCAGCGTCCGACTTAGTGGGGGGGAGACCCAGTACTTC
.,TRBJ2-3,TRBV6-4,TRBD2,CASSPLAGGDTQYF,TGTGCCAGCAGTCCGCTAGCGGGGGGAGATACGCAGTATTTT
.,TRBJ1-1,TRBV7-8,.,CASSPGHTEAFF,TGTGCCAGCAGTCCCGGTCACACTGAAGCTTTCTTT
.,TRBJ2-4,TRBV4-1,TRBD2,CASSQNREGRGNIQYF,TGCGCCAGCAGCCAAAACCGGGAGGGACGGGGAAACATTCAGTACTTC
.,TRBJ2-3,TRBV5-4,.,CASSLKRSDTQYF,TGTGCCAGCAGCTTGAAGCGTTCGGATACGCAGTATTTT
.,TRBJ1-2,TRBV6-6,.,CASSTYGESYGYTF,TGTGCCAGCAGTACATACGGGGAGTCCTATGGCTACACCTTC
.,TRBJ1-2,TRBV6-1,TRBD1,CASSKGDRDYGYTF,TGTGCCAGCAGCAAGGGGGACAGGGACTATGGCTACACCTTC
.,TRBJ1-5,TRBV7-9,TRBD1,CASSLGVHRGIGQPQHF,TGTGCCAGCAGCCTCGGAGTTCACAGGGGGATAGGACAGCCCCAGCATTTT
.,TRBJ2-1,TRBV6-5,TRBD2,CASSYSPGGSYEQFF,TGTGCCAGCAGTTACTCGCCGGGAGGAAGCTATGAGCAGTTCTTC
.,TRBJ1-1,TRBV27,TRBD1,CASRRQGATFF,TGTGCCAGCAGGAGACAGGGGGCGACTTTCTTT
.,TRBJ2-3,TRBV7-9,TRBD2,CASSLASGGTDTQYF,TGTGCCAGCAGCTTAGCTAGCGGGGGCACAGATACGCAGTATTTT
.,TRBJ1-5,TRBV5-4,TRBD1,CASSLDGTGPQHF,TGTGCCAGCAGCTTGGATGGGACAGGGCCCCAGCATTTT
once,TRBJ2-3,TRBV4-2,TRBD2,CASSLTSGSPDTQYF,TGTGCCAGCAGCCTGACTAGCGGGAGCCCAGATACGCAGTATTTT
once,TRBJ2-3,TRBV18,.,CASSPTISGLYF,TGTGCCAGCTCACCTACTATCAGTGGCCTGTATTTT
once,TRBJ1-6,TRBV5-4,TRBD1,CASSLVPLGQGDNSPLHF,TGTGCCAGCAGCTTGGTCCCCCTTGGACAGGGAGATAATTCACCCCTCCACTTT
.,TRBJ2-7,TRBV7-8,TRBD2,CASTTGGGYEQYF,TGTGCCAGCACCACTGGGGGGGGCTACGAGCAGTACTTC
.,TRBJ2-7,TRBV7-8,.,CASSWTGTPGEQYF,TGTGCCAGCAGCTGGACCGGGACACCGGGAGAGCAGTACTTC